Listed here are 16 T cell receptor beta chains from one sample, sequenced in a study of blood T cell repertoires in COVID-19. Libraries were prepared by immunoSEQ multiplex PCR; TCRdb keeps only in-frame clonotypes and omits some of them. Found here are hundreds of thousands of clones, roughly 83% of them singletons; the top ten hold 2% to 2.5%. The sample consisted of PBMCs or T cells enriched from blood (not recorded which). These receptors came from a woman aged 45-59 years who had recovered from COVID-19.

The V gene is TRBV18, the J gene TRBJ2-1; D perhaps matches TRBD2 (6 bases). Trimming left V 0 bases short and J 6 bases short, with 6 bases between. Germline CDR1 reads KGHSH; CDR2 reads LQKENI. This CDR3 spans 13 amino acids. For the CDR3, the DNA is TGTGCCAGCTCACCACCGACTAGCAATGAGCAGTTCTTC. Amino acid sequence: CASSPPTSNEQFF.

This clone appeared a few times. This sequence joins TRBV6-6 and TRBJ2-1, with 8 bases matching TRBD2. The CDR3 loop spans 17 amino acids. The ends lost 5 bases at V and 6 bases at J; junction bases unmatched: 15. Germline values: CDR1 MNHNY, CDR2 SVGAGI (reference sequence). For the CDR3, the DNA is TGTGCCAGCAGTCAGACCAGGACTAGCAGCTTCGGCAATGAGCAGTTCTTC. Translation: CASSQTRTSSFGNEQFF.

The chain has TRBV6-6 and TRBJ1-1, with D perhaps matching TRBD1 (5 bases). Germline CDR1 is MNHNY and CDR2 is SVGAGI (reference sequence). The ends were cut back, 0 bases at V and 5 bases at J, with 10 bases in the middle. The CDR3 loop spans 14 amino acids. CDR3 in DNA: TGTGCCAGCAGTTACTCGAAGGGGCAAACTGAAGCTTTCTTT. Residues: CASSYSKGQTEAFF.

Written as DNA, the CDR3 is TGTGCCAGTAGCGATACTAGCGGTCAGCCTCAGTTCTTC. Residues: CASSDTSGQPQFF. The chain is built from TRBV19 and TRBJ2-1, with 8 positions matching TRBD2. V shed 6 bases and J 13 bases; nucleotides not matched to a gene: 11. The CDR3 covers 13 residues. Per the germline V gene, CDR1 is LNHDA and CDR2 is SQIVND (reference sequence).

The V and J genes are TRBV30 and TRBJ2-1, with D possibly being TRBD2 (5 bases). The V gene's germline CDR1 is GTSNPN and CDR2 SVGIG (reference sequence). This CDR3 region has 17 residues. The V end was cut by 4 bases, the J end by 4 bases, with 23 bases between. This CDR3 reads CAWMEARGHSIYNEQFF. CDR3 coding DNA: TGTGCCTGGATGGAGGCCCGAGGGCATTCTATTTACAATGAGCAGTTCTTC.

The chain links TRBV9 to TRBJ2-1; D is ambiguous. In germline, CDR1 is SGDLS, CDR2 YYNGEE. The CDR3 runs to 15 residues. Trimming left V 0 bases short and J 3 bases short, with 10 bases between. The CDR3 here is CASSVAPGSYNEQFF. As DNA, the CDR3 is TGTGCCAGCAGCGTAGCTCCTGGTAGCTACAATGAGCAGTTCTTC.

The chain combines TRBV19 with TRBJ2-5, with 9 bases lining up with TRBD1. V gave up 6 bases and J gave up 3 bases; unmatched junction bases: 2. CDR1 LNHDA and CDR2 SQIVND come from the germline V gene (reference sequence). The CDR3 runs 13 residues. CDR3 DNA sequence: TGTGCCAGTAGACAGGGGGCGAAAGAGACCCAGTACTTC. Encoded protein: CASRQGAKETQYF.

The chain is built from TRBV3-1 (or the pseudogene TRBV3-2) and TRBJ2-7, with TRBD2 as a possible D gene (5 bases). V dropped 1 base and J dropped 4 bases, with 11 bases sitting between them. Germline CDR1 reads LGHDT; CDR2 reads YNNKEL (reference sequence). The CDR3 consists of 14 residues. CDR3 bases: TGTGCCAGCAGCCAAGGTTTACTAGTATACGAGCAGTACTTC. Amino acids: CASSQGLLVYEQYF.

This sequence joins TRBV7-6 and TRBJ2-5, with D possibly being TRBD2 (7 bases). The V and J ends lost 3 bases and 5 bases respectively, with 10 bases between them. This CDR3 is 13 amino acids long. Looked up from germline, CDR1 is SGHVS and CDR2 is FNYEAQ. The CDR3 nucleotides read TGTGCCAGCAGCTTTAGGGGGGGTGAGACCCAGTACTTC. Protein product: CASSFRGGETQYF.

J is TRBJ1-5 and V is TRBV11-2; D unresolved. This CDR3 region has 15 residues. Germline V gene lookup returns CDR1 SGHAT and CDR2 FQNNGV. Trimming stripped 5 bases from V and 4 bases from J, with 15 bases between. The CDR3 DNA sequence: TGTGCCAGCAGCACACGGGGAGGATCAAATCAGCCCCAGCATTTT. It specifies CASSTRGGSNQPQHF. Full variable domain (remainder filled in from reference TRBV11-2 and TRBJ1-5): EAGVAQSPRYKIIEKRQSVAFWCNPISGHATLYWYQQILGQGPKLLIQFQNNGVVDDSQLPKDRFSAERLKGVDSTLKIQPAKLEDSAVYLCASSTRGGSNQPQHFGDGTRLSIL.

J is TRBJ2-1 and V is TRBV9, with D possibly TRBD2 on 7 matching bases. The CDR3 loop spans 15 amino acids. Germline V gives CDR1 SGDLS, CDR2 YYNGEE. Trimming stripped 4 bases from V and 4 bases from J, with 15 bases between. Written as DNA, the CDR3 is TGTGCCAGCAGCCGGGGGCTAGCGGCTTACAATGAGCAGTTCTTC. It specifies CASSRGLAAYNEQFF.

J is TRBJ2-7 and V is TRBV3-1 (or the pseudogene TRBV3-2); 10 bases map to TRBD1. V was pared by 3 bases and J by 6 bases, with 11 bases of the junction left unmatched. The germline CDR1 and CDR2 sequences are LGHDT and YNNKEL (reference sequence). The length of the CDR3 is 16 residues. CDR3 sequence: CASSQARTGGDAEQYF. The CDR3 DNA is TGTGCCAGCAGCCAGGCCCGGACAGGGGGGGATGCCGAGCAGTACTTC.

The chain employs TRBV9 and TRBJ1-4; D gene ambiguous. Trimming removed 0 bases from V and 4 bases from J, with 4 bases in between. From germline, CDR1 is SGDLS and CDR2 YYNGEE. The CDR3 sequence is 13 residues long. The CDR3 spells CASSVDSNEKLFF. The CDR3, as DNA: TGTGCCAGCAGCGTAGACAGTAATGAAAAACTGTTTTTT.

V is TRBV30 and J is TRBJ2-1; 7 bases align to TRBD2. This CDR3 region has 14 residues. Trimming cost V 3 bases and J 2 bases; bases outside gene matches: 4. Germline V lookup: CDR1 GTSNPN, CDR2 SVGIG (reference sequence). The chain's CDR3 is CAWRERGPYNEQFF. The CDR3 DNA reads TGTGCCTGGAGAGAGCGGGGACCCTACAATGAGCAGTTCTTC.

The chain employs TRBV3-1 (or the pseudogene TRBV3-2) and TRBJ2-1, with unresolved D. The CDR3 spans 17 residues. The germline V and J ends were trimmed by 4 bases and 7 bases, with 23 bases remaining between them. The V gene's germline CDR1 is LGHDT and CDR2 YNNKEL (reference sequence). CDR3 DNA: TGTGCCAGCAGCCCTGAACTATATAGTCTGGTGAGGAATGAGCAGTTCTTC. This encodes CASSPELYSLVRNEQFF.

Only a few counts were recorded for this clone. In nucleotides, the CDR3 is TGTGCCAGCAGCCATCAGGGCAGGGGAGGGGATGAGCAGTTCTTC. Protein: CASSHQGRGGDEQFF. The gene calls are TRBV9 and TRBJ2-1, with a possible D match to TRBD2 (7 bases). This CDR3 comprises 15 residues. Trimming stripped 4 bases from V and 8 bases from J, with 19 bases between. Germline loops: CDR1 SGDLS, CDR2 YYNGEE.